The 17 T cell receptor beta chains reported below all come from one sample, sequenced in a study of CD8 T cells in Susac syndrome. The RNA input was roughly 0.5 to 1 ug, and it was reverse transcribed with random hexamers. Each CDR3 protein is one row after TCRdb ran MiXCR on the immunoSEQ multiplex PCR reads. The repertoire includes around 200,000 distinct CDR3 sequences, 90% to 96% of them detected once, and 0.09% to 0.1% sits in the top ten. The sample was CD4+ T cells from PBMCs. All receptors come from a human donor with Susac syndrome.

This rearrangement joins TRBV6-5 to TRBJ2-7; D unresolved. Germline-derived CDR1 and CDR2 are MNHEY and SVGAGI. This CDR3 region has 13 residues. V was clipped by 0 bases and J by 1 base, with 4 bases between them. CDR3 residues: CASSYSGSYEQYF. CDR3 DNA sequence: TGTGCCAGCAGTTACTCTGGGTCCTACGAGCAGTACTTC.

V is TRBV6-5 and J is TRBJ2-7; the match to TRBD2 covers 11 bases. The CDR3 totals 14 residues. J lost 3 bases, V lost 5 bases, and 3 bases had no gene match. Germline V gives CDR1 MNHEY, CDR2 SVGAGI. Written as DNA, the CDR3 is TGTGCCAGCAGTACTAGCGGGAGCAGCTACGAGCAGTACTTC. Translated: CASSTSGSSYEQYF.

The rearrangement uses TRBV4-1 and TRBJ1-2, with 8 positions matching TRBD1. The germline CDR1 and CDR2 sequences are MGHRA and YSYEKL. Trimming at V came to 3 bases and at J to 6 bases, leaving 6 bases not matched to a gene. The CDR3 covers 14 residues. CDR3: CASSQPGRGHGYTF. The CDR3 DNA sequence: TGCGCCAGCAGCCAGCCCGGCAGGGGGCATGGCTACACCTTC.

V gene TRBV5-1 combines with J gene TRBJ1-1; a weak D match, TRBD1 (5 bases). Trimming left V 5 bases short and J 5 bases short, with 19 bases between. There are 15 residues in the CDR3. Germline lookup yields CDR1 SGHRS and CDR2 YFSETQ. DNA for the CDR3: TGCGCCAGCAGGGGGGGAGACGACCCTTGGACTGAAGCTTTCTTT. Protein product: CASRGGDDPWTEAFF.

The chain uses TRBV9 and TRBJ1-6; TRBD1 might be the D (5 bases). Germline loops: CDR1 SGDLS, CDR2 YYNGEE. Trimming cost V 5 bases and J 0 bases, with 24 bases left between them. The CDR3 is made up of 20 amino acids. CDR3 residues: CASSDPREGSWSSYNSPLHF. The CDR3 nucleotides are TGTGCCAGCAGTGACCCTCGGGAGGGGAGTTGGAGCTCCTATAATTCACCCCTCCACTTT.

The rearrangement uses TRBV9 and TRBJ2-1, with unresolved D. Germline V gene data show CDR1 as SGDLS and CDR2 as YYNGEE. Trimming removed 0 bases from V and 5 bases from J, with 12 bases in between. The CDR3 totals 15 residues. CDR3 amino acids: CASSVDLGSNNEQFF. The CDR3 region has the DNA TGTGCCAGCAGCGTAGATCTGGGCAGCAACAATGAGCAGTTCTTC. The full variable domain, with the rest looked up from reference TRBV9 and TRBJ2-1, is DSGVTQTPKHLITATGQRVTLRCSPRSGDLSVYWYQQSLDQGLQFLIQYYNGEERAKGNILERFSAQQFPDLHSELNLSSLELGDSALYFCASSVDLGSNNEQFFGPGTRLTVL.

The chain is built from TRBV7-6 and TRBJ2-5, with 7 bases lining up with TRBD2. This CDR3 is built from 15 residues. CDR1 is SGHVS and CDR2 is FNYEAQ in the germline V gene. J was trimmed by 4 bases and V by 2 bases; bases with no gene match: 7. CDR3 protein: CASSLFRVAGETQYF. The CDR3 DNA follows: TGTGCCAGCAGCTTATTCAGGGTAGCGGGAGAGACCCAGTACTTC.

This clonotype was seen once. This chain connects TRBV7-9 to TRBJ2-7; 7 bases fit TRBD2. Germline trimming cut 5 bases from V and 2 bases from J; bases unmatched to any gene: 12. Per germline, CDR1 SEHNR and CDR2 FQNEAQ (reference sequence). This CDR3 contains 16 residues. The CDR3 spells CASSPGRAGPPYEQYF. The CDR3 region has the DNA TGTGCCAGCAGCCCGGGGAGGGCAGGTCCACCCTACGAGCAGTACTTC.

This rearrangement joins TRBV7-9 to TRBJ2-3; the D gene is possibly TRBD1 (5 bases). The V gene lost 3 bases and the J gene lost 6 bases, with 16 bases spanning the gap. The CDR3 contains 15 residues. The germline V gene has CDR1 SEHNR and CDR2 FQNEAQ (reference sequence). CDR3 sequence: CASSFVGTAGDTQYF. The CDR3 nucleotides are TGTGCCAGCAGCTTCGTGGGCACTGCAGGGGATACGCAGTATTTT.

The chain links TRBV12-3 or TRBV12-4 to TRBJ2-5, with 9 bases fitting TRBD1. The V segment lost 4 bases and the J segment 2 bases; nucleotides outside the gene matches: 14. CDR3 length: 18 amino acids. The CDR3 DNA sequence: TGTGCCAGCAGTTCCAACCCCGGGGGACAGGGAGTTCAAGAGACCCAGTACTTC. It specifies CASSSNPGGQGVQETQYF.

This sequence joins TRBV27 and TRBJ2-7; TRBD1 matches 7 bases. CDR1 MNHEY and CDR2 SMNVEV come from the germline V gene (reference sequence). The length of the CDR3 is 14 residues. The V segment lost 6 bases and the J segment 6 bases; nucleotides outside the gene matches: 11. CDR3 region: CASRGTVLNSEQYF. The CDR3, as DNA: TGTGCCAGCAGGGGGACAGTCCTTAACTCCGAGCAGTACTTC.

This rearrangement joins TRBV4-2 to TRBJ2-3; D call uncertain. CDR3 length equals 15 residues. Germline V gives CDR1 LGHNA, CDR2 YNFKEQ. V lost 1 base and J lost 1, with 9 bases in between. The CDR3 DNA sequence: TGTGCCAGCAGCCAAGGAGGTTCTGGCACAGATACGCAGTATTTT. Amino acids: CASSQGGSGTDTQYF.

The V call is TRBV29-1, the J call TRBJ2-1; 15 positions agree with TRBD2. Trimming took 8 bases from V and 6 from J; bases not matched to a gene: 8. CDR3 size: 15 residues. The germline gives CDR1 SQVTM, CDR2 ANQGSEA. The CDR3 DNA follows: TGCAGCCTCGAGGGACTAGCGGGGGGAATCAATGAGCAGTTCTTC. This gives the protein CSLEGLAGGINEQFF.

J is TRBJ1-5 and V is TRBV9; a possible D gene is TRBD1 (5 bases). The germline CDR1 and CDR2 sequences are SGDLS and YYNGEE. The CDR3 spans 14 residues. V lost 0 bases, J lost 2 bases, and 6 bases lay in between. The DNA of the CDR3 is TGTGCCAGCAGCGTAGGCAGGGGCAATCAGCCCCAGCATTTT. This codes for CASSVGRGNQPQHF.

V gene TRBV18 combines with J gene TRBJ2-7, with 10 bases that match TRBD2. The V and J ends lost 4 bases and 2 bases, in that order; junction bases with no gene match: 5. This CDR3 has 15 amino acids. Germline V lookup: CDR1 KGHSH, CDR2 LQKENI. CDR3 loop: CASSLLAGAPYEQYF. Written as DNA, the CDR3 is TGTGCCAGCTCACTGCTAGCGGGGGCCCCCTACGAGCAGTACTTC.

The rearrangement links TRBV6-1 to TRBJ2-5; a possible D gene is TRBD1 (5 bases). Germline V CDR1 and CDR2: MNHNS, SASEGT. Trimming removed 6 bases at V and 5 bases at J, with 13 bases between. The CDR3 covers 13 residues. The CDR3 nucleotides are TGTGCCAGCAGCAGGACACGGACGGAGACCCAGTACTTC. This codes for CASSRTRTETQYF.

The chain combines TRBV7-2 with TRBJ2-3, with D perhaps TRBD2 (5 bases). The CDR3 has 16 residues. The V gene lost 1 base and the J gene lost 0 bases, with 11 bases spanning the gap. The germline CDR1 and CDR2 sequences are SGHTA and FQGNSA. CDR3 region: CASSLVTDSSTDTQYF. The CDR3 DNA is TGTGCCAGCAGCTTAGTAACGGACTCTAGCACAGATACGCAGTATTTT.